The sequence of this TCR beta chain was determined in a study of Ad26.COV2.S vaccination and SARS-CoV-2 variants. About the study: Donor participated within the Ad26.COV2.S arm of the COV1001 trial. Notes on the study in general: It was found that vaccine and placebo recipients had similar non-spike TCR breadth.

Note on this clone: Antigen unknown.

The treatment here: some 19 received Ad26.COV2.S at low or high dose, single or two shots; 5 received placebo; per-sample allocation not given. Sampling took place 63 days after the first vaccine or placebo injection. This person who donated was an adult of 18-55 years in Boston. Germline V gene lookup returns CDR1 MNHEY and CDR2 SVGEGT. Trimming stripped 0 bases from V and 6 bases from J, with 9 bases between. This CDR3 comprises 13 residues. The table came from immunoSEQ multiplex PCR; TCRdb's copy has only in-frame clones and leaves some out. The data hold a few hundred thousand clones, with about nine tenths observed a single time.

Here the sequenced sample was peripheral blood, taken in a trial of Ad26.COV2.S vaccine versus placebo. The chain employs TRBV6-2 or TRBV6-3 and TRBJ2-7; D call uncertain. The receptor was derived from a person aged 18-60 years who received the Ad26.COV2.S COVID-19 vaccine or a placebo. CDR3 region: CASSYSLKSEQYF. The CDR3, as DNA: TGTGCCAGCAGTTACTCGTTAAAAAGCGAGCAGTACTTC.